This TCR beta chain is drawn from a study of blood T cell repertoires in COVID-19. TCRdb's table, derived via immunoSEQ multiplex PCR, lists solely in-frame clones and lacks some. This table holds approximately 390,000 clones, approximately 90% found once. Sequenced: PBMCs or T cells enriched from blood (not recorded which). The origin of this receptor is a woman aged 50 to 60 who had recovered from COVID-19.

The CDR3 DNA reads as TGTGCCAGCAGTGAATCAGGGGGCGGTTCACCCCTCCACTTT. It codes for CASSESGGGSPLHF. The chain recombines TRBV6-1 with TRBJ1-6; 8 positions agree with TRBD1. V gave up 2 bases and J gave up 9 bases; unmatched junction bases: 3. This CDR3 has 14 amino acids. In germline, CDR1 is MNHNS, CDR2 SASEGT.